This TCR beta chain was found in a study of CD8+ T cells in alopecia areata. The overall study: After 6 to 18 months of tofacitinib, follow-up continued 6 months off drug. Study-wide results and limits: Many of the expanded lesional clones endured in scalp and blood while on tofacitinib. Between patients, shared TCR sequences were less clear than in mice. This was possibly due in part to HLA diversity in the patient population. Scalp lesions, especially in alopecia totalis/universalis, had higher clonality than normal scalp.

This clone was recorded a few times. Its antigen is as yet unknown. Extraction of RNA preceded its reverse transcription into cDNA, which served as the sequencing template. This table comes from immunoSEQ multiplex PCR, and its TCRdb copy is limited to in-frame clones, with some not included. In the table there are roughly 100,000 clones, roughly three fifths of which are singletons. There are 15 residues in the CDR3. Deletions cut 4 bases from V and 3 bases from J, with 13 bases between. The sample's treatment: oral pan-JAK inhibitor, 5-10 mg twice daily. This chain links TRBV23-1 with TRBJ1-5; the D gene is possibly TRBD1 (5 bases). TRBV23-1 is treated as an ORF (open reading frame) with a function not yet certain. Sequenced material: CD8+ T cells sorted from blood, taken at roughly week 58, from a patient treated with tofacitinib. This sequence was found in a human donor with alopecia areata. In nucleotides, the CDR3 is TGCGCCAGCAGTCGCAAAACAGGCGTCAATCAGCCCCAGCATTTT. Translated, it gives CASSRKTGVNQPQHF.